The subject of this entry is one TCR beta chain. Measured with immunoSEQ multiplex PCR; TCRdb has only the in-frame clones, and not every one. The sample carries about 130,000 clones, about 93% recorded once. The record originates from a study of control samples from healthy donors and cancer patients. Looked up from germline, CDR1 is MNHEY and CDR2 is SMNVEV (reference sequence). V gave up 3 bases and J gave up 7 bases, with 17 bases separating them. The CDR3 spans 15 residues. J is TRBJ2-3 and V is TRBV27; weak D call: TRBD2 (6 bases). The sample taken for sequencing was blood. The source of this sequence is a middle-aged man in good health. DNA for the CDR3: TGTGCCAGCAGTTTGGCGGGACTCCCAGAAAATACGCAGTATTTT. This encodes CASSLAGLPENTQYF.